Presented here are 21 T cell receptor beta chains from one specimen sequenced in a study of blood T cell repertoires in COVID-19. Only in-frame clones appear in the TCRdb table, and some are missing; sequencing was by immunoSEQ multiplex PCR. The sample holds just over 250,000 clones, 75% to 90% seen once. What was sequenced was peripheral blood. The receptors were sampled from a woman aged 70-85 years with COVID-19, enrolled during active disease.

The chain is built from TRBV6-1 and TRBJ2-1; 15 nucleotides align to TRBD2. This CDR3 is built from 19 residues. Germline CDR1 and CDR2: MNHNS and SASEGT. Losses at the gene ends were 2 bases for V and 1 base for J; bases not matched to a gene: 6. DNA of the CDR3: TGTGCCAGCAGTGAATCGGGACTAGCGGGAGGCGGGTCCTACAATGAGCAGTTCTTC. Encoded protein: CASSESGLAGGGSYNEQFF.

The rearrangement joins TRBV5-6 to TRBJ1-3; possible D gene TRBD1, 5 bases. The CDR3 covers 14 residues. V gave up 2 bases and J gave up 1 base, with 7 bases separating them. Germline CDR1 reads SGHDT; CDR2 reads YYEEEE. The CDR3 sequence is CASSLGESGNTIYF. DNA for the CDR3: TGTGCCAGCAGCTTAGGGGAATCTGGAAACACCATATATTTT.

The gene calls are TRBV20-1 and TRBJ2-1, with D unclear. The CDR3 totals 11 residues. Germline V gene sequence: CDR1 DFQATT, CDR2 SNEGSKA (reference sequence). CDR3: CSVYSYNEQFF. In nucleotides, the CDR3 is TGCAGCGTCTACAGTTACAATGAGCAGTTCTTC.

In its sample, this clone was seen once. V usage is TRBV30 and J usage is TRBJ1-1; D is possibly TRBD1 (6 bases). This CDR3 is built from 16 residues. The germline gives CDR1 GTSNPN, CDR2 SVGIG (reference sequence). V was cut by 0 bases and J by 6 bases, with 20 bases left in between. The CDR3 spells CAWSVPTGNRAAEAFF. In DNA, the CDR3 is TGTGCCTGGAGTGTCCCCACGGGGAACAGGGCGGCTGAAGCTTTCTTT.

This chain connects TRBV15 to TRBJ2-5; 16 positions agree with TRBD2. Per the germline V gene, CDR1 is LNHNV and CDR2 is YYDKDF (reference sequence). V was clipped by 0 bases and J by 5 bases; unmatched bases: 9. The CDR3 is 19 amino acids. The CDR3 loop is CATSRDDGTSGRVGETQYF. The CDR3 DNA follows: TGTGCCACCAGCAGAGATGATGGGACTAGCGGGAGGGTGGGGGAGACCCAGTACTTC.

This chain's CDR3 is CASSEALRGYEQYF. CDR3 DNA: TGTGCCAGCAGTGAAGCGCTTAGGGGCTACGAGCAGTACTTC. The chain is built from TRBV2 and TRBJ2-7, with a tentative D call TRBD1 (5 bases). V was trimmed by 0 bases and J by 3 bases, leaving 9 bases between them. This CDR3 region has 14 residues. Germline CDR1 is SNHLY and CDR2 is FYNNEI. Based on the CDR3 plus reference TRBV2 and TRBJ2-7, the full variable domain is EPEVTQTPSHQVTQMGQEVILRCVPISNHLYFYWYRQILGQKVEFLVSFYNNEISEKSEIFDDQFSVERPDGSNFTLKIRSTKLEDSAMYFCASSEALRGYEQYFGPGTRLTVT.

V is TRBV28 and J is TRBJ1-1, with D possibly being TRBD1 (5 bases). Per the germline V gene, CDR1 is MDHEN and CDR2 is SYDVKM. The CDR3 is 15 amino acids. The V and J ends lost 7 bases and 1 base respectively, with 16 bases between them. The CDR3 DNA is TGTGCCAGCACCCTACCTGGTCAGGGGAACACTGAAGCTTTCTTT. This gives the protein CASTLPGQGNTEAFF.

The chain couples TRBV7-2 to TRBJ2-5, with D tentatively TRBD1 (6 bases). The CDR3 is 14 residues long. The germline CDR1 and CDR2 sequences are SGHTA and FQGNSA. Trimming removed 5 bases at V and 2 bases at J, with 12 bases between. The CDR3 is CASSPSGVQETQYF. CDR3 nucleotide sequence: TGTGCCAGCAGCCCCTCAGGGGTTCAAGAGACCCAGTACTTC.

The CDR3 loop reads CASSPGQAFSTDTQYF. In DNA, the CDR3 is TGTGCCAGCAGCCCCGGACAGGCCTTTAGCACAGATACGCAGTATTTT. This sequence joins TRBV5-5 and TRBJ2-3, with TRBD1 identical over 7 bases. The CDR3 covers 16 residues. CDR1 is SGHKS, CDR2 YYEKEE, per germline (reference sequence). With 4 bases clipped from V and 0 bases from J, the junction kept 8 bases outside the gene matches.

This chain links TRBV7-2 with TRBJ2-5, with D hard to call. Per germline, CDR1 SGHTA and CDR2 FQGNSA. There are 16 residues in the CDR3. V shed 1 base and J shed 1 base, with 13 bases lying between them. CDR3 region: CASSLVRQAFQETQYF. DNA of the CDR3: TGTGCCAGCAGCTTAGTCCGGCAGGCCTTCCAAGAGACCCAGTACTTC.

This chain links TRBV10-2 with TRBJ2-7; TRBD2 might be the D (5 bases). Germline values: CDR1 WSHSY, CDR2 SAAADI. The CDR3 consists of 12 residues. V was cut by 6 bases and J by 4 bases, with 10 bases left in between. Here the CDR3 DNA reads TGCGCCAGCAGCACTAGTTTATACGAGCAGTACTTC. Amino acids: CASSTSLYEQYF.

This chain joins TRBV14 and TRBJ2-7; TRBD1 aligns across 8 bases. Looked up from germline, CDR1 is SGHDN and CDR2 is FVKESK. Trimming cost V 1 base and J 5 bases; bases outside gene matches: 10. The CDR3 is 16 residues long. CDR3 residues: CASSQVRPGGLDEQYF. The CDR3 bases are TGTGCCAGCAGCCAAGTCCGACCAGGGGGCTTGGACGAGCAGTACTTC.

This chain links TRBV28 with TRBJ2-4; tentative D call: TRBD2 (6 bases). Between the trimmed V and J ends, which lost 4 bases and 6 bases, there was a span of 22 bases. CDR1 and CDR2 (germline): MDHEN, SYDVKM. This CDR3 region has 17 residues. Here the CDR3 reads CASSSAGGMGLGNIQYF. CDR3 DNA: TGTGCCAGCAGTTCGGCTGGAGGGATGGGGCTGGGAAACATTCAGTACTTC. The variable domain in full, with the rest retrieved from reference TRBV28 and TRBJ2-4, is DVKVTQSSRYLVKRTGEKVFLECVQDMDHENMFWYRQDPGLGLRLIYFSYDVKMKEKGDIPEGYSVSREKKERFSLILESASTNQTSMYLCASSSAGGMGLGNIQYFGAGTRLSVL.

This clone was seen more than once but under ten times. The CDR3 region has the DNA TGTGCCAGCAGTGAAGGGATCAGGGCTGCCACCGGGGAGCTGTTTTTT. This sequence encodes CASSEGIRAATGELFF. This chain uses TRBV6-1 with TRBJ2-2; tentatively, D is TRBD1 (5 bases). The V gene lost 1 base and the J gene lost 4 bases, with 13 bases spanning the gap. Germline V gene sequence: CDR1 MNHNS, CDR2 SASEGT. CDR3 length: 16 amino acids.

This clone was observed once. The CDR3 DNA follows: TGTGCCAGCAGCCCCTGGGACTGGACCCCCAGGCACACTGAAGCTTTCTTT. Protein product: CASSPWDWTPRHTEAFF. V and J are TRBV11-3 and TRBJ1-1; D is perhaps TRBD1 (5 bases). Germline CDR1 is SGHNT and CDR2 is YENEEA. The CDR3 covers 17 residues. V lost 5 bases to trimming and J lost 3 bases, with 22 bases between them. The full variable domain, in which reference TRBV11-3 and TRBJ1-1 provide the parts outside the CDR3, is EAGVVQSPRYKIIEKKQPVAFWCNPISGHNTLYWYLQNLGQGPELLIRYENEEAVDDSQLPKDRFSAERLKGVDSTLKIQPAELGDSAVYLCASSPWDWTPRHTEAFFGQGTRLTVV.

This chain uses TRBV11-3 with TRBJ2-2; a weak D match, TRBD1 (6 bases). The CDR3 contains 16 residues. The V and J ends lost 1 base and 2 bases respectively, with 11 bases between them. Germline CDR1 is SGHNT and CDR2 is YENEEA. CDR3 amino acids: CASSLGGTFNTGELFF. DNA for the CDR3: TGTGCCAGCAGCTTAGGGGGGACATTTAACACCGGGGAGCTGTTTTTT. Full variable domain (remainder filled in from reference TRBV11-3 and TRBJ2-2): EAGVVQSPRYKIIEKKQPVAFWCNPISGHNTLYWYLQNLGQGPELLIRYENEEAVDDSQLPKDRFSAERLKGVDSTLKIQPAELGDSAVYLCASSLGGTFNTGELFFGEGSRLTVL.

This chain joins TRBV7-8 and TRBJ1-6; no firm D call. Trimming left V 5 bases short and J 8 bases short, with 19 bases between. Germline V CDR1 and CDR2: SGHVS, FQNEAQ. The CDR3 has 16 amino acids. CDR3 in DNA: TGTGCCAGCAGCCAAACTGGGTGGGCCGGGGATTCACCCCTCCACTTT. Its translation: CASSQTGWAGDSPLHF.

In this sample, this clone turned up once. CDR3 DNA sequence: TGTGCCAGCAGTTCCGAGTCTGGCTACACCTTC. It encodes CASSSESGYTF. The gene calls are TRBV12-3 or TRBV12-4 and TRBJ1-2; D gene uncertain. The germline V and J ends were trimmed by 4 bases and 7 bases, with 7 bases remaining between them. CDR3 length: 11 amino acids.

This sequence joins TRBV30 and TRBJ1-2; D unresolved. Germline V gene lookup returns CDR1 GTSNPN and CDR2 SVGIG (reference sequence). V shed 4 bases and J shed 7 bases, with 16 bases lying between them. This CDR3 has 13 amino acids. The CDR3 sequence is CAWTIEGMSGYTF. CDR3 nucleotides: TGTGCCTGGACTATTGAGGGAATGAGTGGCTACACCTTC.

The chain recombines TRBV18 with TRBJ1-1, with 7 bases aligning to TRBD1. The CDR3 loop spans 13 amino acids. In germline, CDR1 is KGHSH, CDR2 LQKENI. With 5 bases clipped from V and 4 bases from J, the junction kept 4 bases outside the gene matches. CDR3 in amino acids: CASSASGGTEAFF. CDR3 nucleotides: TGTGCCAGCTCAGCTTCAGGGGGCACTGAAGCTTTCTTT.

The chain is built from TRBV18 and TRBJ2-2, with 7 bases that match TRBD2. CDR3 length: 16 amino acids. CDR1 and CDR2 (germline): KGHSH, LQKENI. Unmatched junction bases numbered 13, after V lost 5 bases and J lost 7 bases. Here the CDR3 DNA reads TGTGCCAGCTCAGTGCGCGGGAGTGACCTCATCGGGGAGCTGTTTTTT. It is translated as CASSVRGSDLIGELFF.